Listed below are T cell receptor beta chains from one sample, sequenced in a study of control samples from healthy donors and cancer patients. Method: immunoSEQ multiplex PCR; TCRdb's copy keeps in-frame clones and lacks some. The sample has about 120,000 clones, over 85% seen once. Material: blood. The receptor set was obtained from a man aged 25 to 40 in good health. Each CDR3 is given with its conserved first and last residue. The D gene is left open where the match is weak. The size of a clone is reported for some rows only, either as once, few or many, or as a class for expanded clones.

>-|TRBV24-1|TRBD1|TRBJ2-2
CATSDWDSRMNTGELFF
TGTGCCACCAGTGATTGGGACAGTCGGATGAACACCGGGGAGCTGTTTTTT
>-|TRBV6-5|-|TRBJ2-1
CASSYSGPGKNGEQFF
TGTGCCAGCAGTTACTCCGGGCCGGGGAAAAACGGTGAGCAGTTCTTC
>-|TRBV7-9|-|TRBJ1-2
CASSLVGTSYGYTF
TGTGCCAGCAGCTTAGTAGGGACCTCTTATGGCTACACCTTC
>-|TRBV28|-|TRBJ1-4
CASGLVATNEKLFF
TGTGCCAGCGGGTTAGTCGCAACTAATGAAAAACTGTTTTTT
>-|TRBV4-2|-|TRBJ1-2
CASSQDSGGAVNYGYTF
TGTGCCAGCAGCCAAGATAGTGGGGGGGCTGTGAACTATGGCTACACCTTC
>-|TRBV5-5|-|TRBJ1-1
CASSLGGKFAEAFF
TGTGCCAGCAGCCTGGGGGGGAAATTCGCTGAAGCTTTCTTT
>-|TRBV15|TRBD1|TRBJ1-2
CATSIDRDYTF
TGTGCCACCAGCATTGACAGGGACTACACCTTC
>-|TRBV28|-|TRBJ1-2
CASTHNREDNYGYTF
TGTGCCAGCACCCATAACAGGGAGGACAACTATGGCTACACCTTC
>-|TRBV19|-|TRBJ1-3
CASSPAGSSGNTIYF
TGTGCCAGTAGTCCCGCCGGGTCCTCTGGAAACACCATATATTTT
>-|TRBV28|-|TRBJ1-5
CASSSGTSFFPPQHF
TGTGCCAGCAGTTCCGGGACATCGTTTTTTCCGCCCCAGCATTTT
>-|TRBV7-9|TRBD1|TRBJ2-1
CASSPRTGGAVRSYNEQFF
TGTGCCAGCAGCCCCCGGACAGGGGGCGCGGTACGCTCCTACAATGAGCAGTTCTTC
>-|TRBV18|-|TRBJ1-6
CASSEGHPNSPLHF
TGTGCCAGCTCGGAGGGACATCCTAATTCACCCCTCCACTTT
>-|TRBV18|TRBD2|TRBJ2-3
CASSLAGARGTQYF
TGTGCCAGCTCATTAGCGGGGGCCAGGGGGACGCAGTATTTT
>once|TRBV7-9|-|TRBJ1-3
CASSLVSGNTIYF
TGTGCCAGCAGCTTAGTGTCTGGAAACACCATATATTTT
>-|TRBV24-1|TRBD1|TRBJ2-7
CARHYRTGNYEQYF
TGTGCCCGCCACTATCGGACAGGGAACTACGAGCAGTACTTC
>-|TRBV7-8|-|TRBJ2-1
CASSFSSTNEQFF
TGTGCCAGCAGCTTTAGCAGCACCAATGAGCAGTTCTTC
>-|TRBV12-3/TRBV12-4|-|TRBJ1-3
CASSPGAVTIYF
TGTGCCAGCAGTCCCGGGGCCGTCACCATATATTTT
>-|TRBV5-1|TRBD1|TRBJ2-2
CASSPGQTNTGELFF
TGCGCCAGCAGCCCGGGACAGACGAACACCGGGGAGCTGTTTTTT
>once|TRBV10-3|TRBD1|TRBJ1-4
CAISPDRGVGEKLFF
TGTGCCATCAGCCCCGACAGGGGCGTAGGCGAAAAACTGTTTTTT
>-|TRBV5-1|TRBD2|TRBJ2-3
CASSLVLATDTQYF
TGCGCCAGCAGCTTGGTACTAGCGACAGATACGCAGTATTTT
>-|TRBV6-5|-|TRBJ1-1
CASSYGGSMNTEAFF
TGTGCCAGCAGTTACGGGGGATCTATGAACACTGAAGCTTTCTTT
>-|TRBV5-1|TRBD1|TRBJ1-2
CASSGSTGVRNYGYTF
TGCGCCAGCAGCGGGTCGACAGGGGTCAGAAACTATGGCTACACCTTC
>-|TRBV20-1|-|TRBJ1-5
CSASAAGGDSNQPQHF
TGCAGTGCTAGTGCTGCGGGGGGGGATAGCAATCAGCCCCAGCATTTT
>-|TRBV10-3|TRBD1|TRBJ2-2
CAISEGQHTGELFF
TGTGCCATCAGCGAGGGACAGCACACCGGGGAGCTGTTTTTT
>-|TRBV5-1|-|TRBJ2-2
CASSLAGGRINTGELFF
TGCGCCAGCAGCTTGGCCGGCGGGCGGATAAACACCGGGGAGCTGTTTTTT
>-|TRBV7-3|-|TRBJ2-3
CASSLEPRDTQYF
TGTGCCAGCAGCTTAGAACCGAGAGATACGCAGTATTTT
>-|TRBV3-1/TRBV3-2|-|TRBJ2-6
CASSPQGWGANVLTF
TGTGCCAGCAGCCCTCAGGGGTGGGGGGCCAACGTCCTGACTTTC
>-|TRBV7-3|TRBD2|TRBJ2-3
CASSLIVSGGANDATQYF
TGTGCCAGCAGCTTAATTGTTAGCGGGGGGGCAAACGATGCTACGCAGTATTTT
>-|TRBV19|TRBD1|TRBJ1-5
CASSRDRGQPQHF
TGTGCCAGTAGCCGGGACAGGGGTCAGCCCCAGCATTTT
>few|TRBV7-3|TRBD2|TRBJ2-5
CASSLSPGGVETQYF
TGTGCCAGCAGCTTGTCCCCGGGGGGGGTAGAGACCCAGTACTTC
>-|TRBV6-5|-|TRBJ1-6
CASRGATTYNSPLHF
TGTGCCAGCAGGGGGGCAACAACCTATAATTCACCCCTCCACTTT
>-|TRBV1|-|TRBJ1-4
CTSSQDPPGGGEKLFF
TGCACCAGCAGCCAAGATCCCCCAGGCGGAGGTGAAAAACTGTTTTTT
>few|TRBV5-6|-|TRBJ2-6
CASSFIPGSHRAGANVLTF
TGTGCCAGCAGCTTTATTCCGGGCTCACATAGGGCCGGGGCCAACGTCCTGACTTTC
>-|TRBV9|TRBD1|TRBJ1-2
CASEDRVYGYTF
TGTGCCAGCGAAGACAGGGTCTATGGCTACACCTTC
>-|TRBV10-3|TRBD2|TRBJ2-2
CATKGRGGINTGELFF
TGTGCCACCAAGGGTCGCGGGGGTATAAACACCGGGGAGCTGTTTTTT
>-|TRBV10-2|TRBD2|TRBJ2-1
CASSETRTSGWEQFF
TGCGCCAGCAGTGAGACTCGGACTAGCGGATGGGAGCAGTTCTTC
>-|TRBV5-4|-|TRBJ1-2
CASSLDGISANYGYTF
TGTGCCAGCAGCTTGGATGGGATCTCGGCTAACTATGGCTACACCTTC
>once|TRBV29-1|TRBD2|TRBJ2-3
CSAGRLAGTTGGIF
TGCAGCGCGGGGAGGCTAGCGGGGACGACTGGGGGAATTTTT
>-|TRBV4-1|TRBD2|TRBJ2-3
CASSLTSGGTDTQYF
TGCGCCAGCAGTTTGACTAGCGGGGGCACAGATACGCAGTATTTT
>-|TRBV7-9|-|TRBJ1-1
CASSLGGGAGTEAFF
TGTGCCAGCAGCTTGGGCGGGGGGGCTGGCACTGAAGCTTTCTTT
>-|TRBV18|TRBD1|TRBJ1-4
CASSPRRQGATNEKLFF
TGTGCCAGCTCACCAAGGCGGCAGGGGGCTACTAATGAAAAACTGTTTTTT
>-|TRBV30|-|TRBJ1-2
CAWSPGETYGYTF
TGTGCCTGGAGTCCAGGGGAGACCTATGGCTACACCTTC
>few|TRBV18|-|TRBJ1-1
CASSPPTNERTEAFF
TGTGCCAGCTCACCACCTACGAATGAGAGGACTGAAGCTTTCTTT